Ten or more counts support the clone carrying this T cell receptor (beta chain). Its target is not known. Each CDR3 protein is one row after TCRdb ran MiXCR on the 5' RACE reads. The profile shows 200,000 to 250,000 distinct CDR3 sequences, 9.5% of them singletons. The CDR3 spans 12 residues. V lost 5 bases and J lost 6, with 11 bases in between. Germline CDR1 reads SGHTA; CDR2 reads FQGNSA. This entry belongs to a study of T-cell memory formation after mild COVID-19. Regarding the study as a whole: Some clones that responded were present in memory (sampled pre-infection), which suggests cross-reactive memory joined.

The source material was PBMCs or a T cell subset sorted from them (not recorded which). This receptor was taken from a man younger than 35 who had mild COVID-19 (a few samples of this study predate the infection). Cell type and time point are not known. The rearrangement links TRBV7-2 to TRBJ2-7; TRBD1 might be the D (5 bases). The CDR3 sequence is CASSPGSGEQYF. The CDR3 nucleotides are TGTGCCAGCAGCCCAGGGTCGGGCGAGCAGTACTTC.